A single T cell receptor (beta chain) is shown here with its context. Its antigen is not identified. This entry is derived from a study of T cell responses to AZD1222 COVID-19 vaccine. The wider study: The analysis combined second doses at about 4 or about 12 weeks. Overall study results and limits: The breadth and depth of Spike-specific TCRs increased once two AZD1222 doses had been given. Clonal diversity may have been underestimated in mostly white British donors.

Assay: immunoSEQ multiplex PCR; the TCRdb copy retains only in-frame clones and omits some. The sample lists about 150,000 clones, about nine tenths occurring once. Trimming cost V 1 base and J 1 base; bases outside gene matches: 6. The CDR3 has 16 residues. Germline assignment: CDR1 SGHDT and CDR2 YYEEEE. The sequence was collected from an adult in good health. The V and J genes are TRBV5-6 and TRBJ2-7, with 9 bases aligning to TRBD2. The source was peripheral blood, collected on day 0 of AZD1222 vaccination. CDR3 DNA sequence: TGTGCCAGCAGCTTGAGCGAGCGGGAGGTTTCCTACGAGCAGTACTTC. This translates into CASSLSEREVSYEQYF. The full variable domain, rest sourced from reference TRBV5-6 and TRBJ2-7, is DAGVTQSPTHLIKTRGQQVTLRCSPKSGHDTVSWYQQALGQGPQFIFQYYEEEERQRGNFPDRFSGHQFPNYSSELNVNALLLGDSALYLCASSLSEREVSYEQYFGPGTRLTVT.